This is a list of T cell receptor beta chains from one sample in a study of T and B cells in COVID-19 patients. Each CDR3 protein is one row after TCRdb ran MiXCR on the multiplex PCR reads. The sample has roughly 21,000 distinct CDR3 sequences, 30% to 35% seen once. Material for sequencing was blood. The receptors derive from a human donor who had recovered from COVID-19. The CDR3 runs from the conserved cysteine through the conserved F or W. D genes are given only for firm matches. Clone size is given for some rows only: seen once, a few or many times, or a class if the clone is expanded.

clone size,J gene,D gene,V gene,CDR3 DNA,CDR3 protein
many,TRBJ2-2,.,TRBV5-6,TGTGCCAGCAGCTTGTTAGCCAGGAGAACCGGGGAGCTGTTTTTT,CASSLLARRTGELFF
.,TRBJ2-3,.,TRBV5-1,TGCGCCAGCAGCTTGGACCCAGGGAGCACAGATACGCAGTATTTT,CASSLDPGSTDTQYF
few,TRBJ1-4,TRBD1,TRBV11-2,TGTGCCAGCAGCTTAGGGACAGGGGCTAATGAAAAACTGTTTTTT,CASSLGTGANEKLFF
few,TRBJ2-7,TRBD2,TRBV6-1,TGTGCCAGCAGTGGAGCCGGGACTAGCGGCCTCCTCAGCTCCTACGAGCAGTACTTC,CASSGAGTSGLLSSYEQYF
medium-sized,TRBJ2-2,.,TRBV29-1,TGCAGCGCCCGCCGAGGGGCGGACACCGGGGAGCTGTTTTTT,CSARRGADTGELFF
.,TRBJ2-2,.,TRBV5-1,TGCGCCAGCAGCTTGGCAGGCCAAAACCCCGAGGGTGGCACCGGGGAGCTGTTTTTT,CASSLAGQNPEGGTGELFF
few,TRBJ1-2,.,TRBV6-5,TGTGCCAGCAGTTACTCGGGGGGCGCGGTTCCTTCCGGCTACACCTTC,CASSYSGGAVPSGYTF
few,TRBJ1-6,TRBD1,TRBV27,TGTGCCAGCAGTTCGACAGGGGTTTCACCCCTCCACTTT,CASSSTGVSPLHF
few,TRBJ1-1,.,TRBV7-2,TGTGCCAGCAGCCCGAGAGCGGGGGGCGCTTCTGAAGCTTTCTTT,CASSPRAGGASEAFF
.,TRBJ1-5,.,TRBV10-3,TGTGCCATCAGGGCGGAGGGATTCGGCAATCAGCCCCAGCATTTT,CAIRAEGFGNQPQHF
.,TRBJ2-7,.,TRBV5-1,TGCGCCAGCACCCCCCTGGGTAGCTCCTACGAGCAGTACTTC,CASTPLGSSYEQYF
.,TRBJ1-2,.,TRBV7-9,TGTACCAGCAGCATCCTTGGTGACTATGGCTACACCTTC,CTSSILGDYGYTF
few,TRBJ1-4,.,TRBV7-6,TGTGCCAGCAGCCCCCGTTATCGGCAAGGCATTGGTGAAAAACTGTTTTTT,CASSPRYRQGIGEKLFF
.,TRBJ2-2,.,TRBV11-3,TGTGCCAGCAGCTTGAGTTCCGCCGGGGAGCTGTTTTTT,CASSLSSAGELFF
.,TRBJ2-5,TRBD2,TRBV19,TGTGCCAGTAGTCCCCGTAGCGGGGGCCGCCAAGAGACCCAGTACTTC,CASSPRSGGRQETQYF
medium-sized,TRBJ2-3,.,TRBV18,TGTGCCAGCTCACTCACTTTAGTAGCACGGAGCACAGATACGCAGTATTTT,CASSLTLVARSTDTQYF
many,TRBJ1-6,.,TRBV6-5,TGTGCCAGCAGCACCATCGGTTCACCCCTCCACTTT,CASSTIGSPLHF
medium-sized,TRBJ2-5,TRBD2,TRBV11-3,TGTGCCAGCAGCTTACGCGGGACTAGCCTACAAGAGACCCAGTACTTC,CASSLRGTSLQETQYF
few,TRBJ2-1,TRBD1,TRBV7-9,TGTGCCAGCAGCTCCCGGACAGGGGGCGTCACGGGGGGGGACAATGAGCAGTTCTTC,CASSSRTGGVTGGDNEQFF
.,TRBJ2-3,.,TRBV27,TGTGCCAGCAGTCCTATCACAGATACGCAGTATTTT,CASSPITDTQYF
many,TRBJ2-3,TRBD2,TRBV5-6,TGTGCCAGCAGCTTGGCCAGCGGGACCTACACAGATACGCAGTATTTT,CASSLASGTYTDTQYF
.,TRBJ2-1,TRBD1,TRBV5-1,TGCGCCAGCAGCCGTAAACCCCCGGGACAGGGGGTGGTCAATGAGCAGTTCTTC,CASSRKPPGQGVVNEQFF
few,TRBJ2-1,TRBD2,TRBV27,TGTGCCAGCAGTCAGACTAGCGGGGGGCATTCACGGCAGTTCTTC,CASSQTSGGHSRQFF
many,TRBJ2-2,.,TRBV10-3,TGTGCGGTTGGGGCCACCGGGGAGCTGTTTTTT,CAVGATGELFF
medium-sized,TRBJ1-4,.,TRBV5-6,TGTGCCAGCAGCTTGGGGGGGAATGAAAAACTGTTTTTT,CASSLGGNEKLFF
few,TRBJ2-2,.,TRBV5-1,TGCGCCAGCAGCTTGTCAGTAGGCGGGGAGCTGTTTTTT,CASSLSVGGELFF
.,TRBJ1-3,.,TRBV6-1,TGTGCCAGCACCACGGACGGTTACTCTGGAAACACCATATATTTT,CASTTDGYSGNTIYF
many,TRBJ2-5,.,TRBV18,TGTGCCAGCTCACCCCCGAACACCCAAGAGACCCAGTACTTC,CASSPPNTQETQYF